This T cell receptor beta chain is drawn from a study of lymphopenia after photon versus proton radiotherapy. Points from the study as a whole: Post-nadir TCR diversity decline inversely tracked overall survival among those who died. Oligoclonal CD8+ Temra expansion after nadir drove photon patients' diversity drop.

On this clone itself: The antigen is not known.

Using immunoSEQ multiplex PCR, the repertoire was profiled, and TCRdb retains in-frame clones only, with some absent. This repertoire shows approximately 50,000 clones, about 86% found once; its top ten account for 25% to 35%. V trimming: 6 bases; J trimming: 2 bases; junction bases outside the gene matches: 4. Germline CDR1 reads MNHNY; CDR2 reads SVGAGI (reference sequence). The CDR3 runs to 14 residues. The chain links TRBV6-6 to TRBJ2-7, with TRBD2 matching 10 bases. The material sequenced was peripheral blood, taken from a patient treated with photon-based radiotherapy. The receptor was derived from a man aged 50 or older with gastric cancer. CDR3 residues: CASSRTSGPYEQYF. For the CDR3, the DNA is TGTGCCAGCAGCCGGACTAGCGGACCCTACGAGCAGTACTTC.